A selection of T cell receptor beta chains follows, all from one sample in a study of cytomegalovirus exposure and HLA in healthy donors. The table came from immunoSEQ multiplex PCR; TCRdb's copy has only in-frame clones and leaves some out. The data show around 200,000 clones, more than 70% seen once. Source material: PBMCs. Receptor source: a man aged 25 to 40 in good health and CMV-seropositive. Each CDR3 is given with its conserved first and last residue. D genes are given only for firm matches. The size of a clone is reported for some rows only, either as once, few or many, or as a class for expanded clones.

v_call: TRBV4-1; j_call: TRBJ1-4; d_call: TRBD1; clone_size: NA; cdr3_nt: TGCGCCAGCAGCCGGACAGGGCTTAATGAAAAACTGTTTTTT; cdr3_aa: CASSRTGLNEKLFF
v_call: TRBV4-1; j_call: TRBJ1-1; d_call: NA; clone_size: NA; cdr3_nt: TGCGCCAGCAGCCAAGAGGAGGAAGAAGCTTTCTTT; cdr3_aa: CASSQEEEEAFF
v_call: TRBV28; j_call: TRBJ2-7; d_call: NA; clone_size: NA; cdr3_nt: TGTGCCAGCAGTTTAAGGGAGATAGGCCCCTACGAGCAGTACTTC; cdr3_aa: CASSLREIGPYEQYF
v_call: TRBV5-1; j_call: TRBJ2-5; d_call: TRBD2; clone_size: once; cdr3_nt: TGCGCCAGCAGCTTGGAGGTGCTAGCGGGAGAGACCCAGTACTTC; cdr3_aa: CASSLEVLAGETQYF
v_call: TRBV9; j_call: TRBJ1-2; d_call: NA; clone_size: NA; cdr3_nt: TGTGCCAGCAGCGTAGGCCAGGGAAGTGGCTACACCTTC; cdr3_aa: CASSVGQGSGYTF
v_call: TRBV2; j_call: TRBJ2-3; d_call: NA; clone_size: NA; cdr3_nt: TGTGCCAGCCGCCGGGGGGCAGCAGATACGCAGTATTTT; cdr3_aa: CASRRGAADTQYF
v_call: TRBV11-3; j_call: TRBJ2-7; d_call: TRBD1; clone_size: once; cdr3_nt: TGTGCCAGCAGCTTAGGTGGGACAGCCGAGCAGTACTTC; cdr3_aa: CASSLGGTAEQYF
v_call: TRBV19; j_call: TRBJ1-1; d_call: NA; clone_size: NA; cdr3_nt: TGTGCCAGTAGTATCGGGGTGGGGACTGAAGCTTTCTTT; cdr3_aa: CASSIGVGTEAFF
v_call: TRBV27; j_call: TRBJ1-2; d_call: NA; clone_size: NA; cdr3_nt: TGTGCCAGCAGTTCTAGCCCCGCGGGTGGCTACACCTTC; cdr3_aa: CASSSSPAGGYTF
v_call: TRBV13; j_call: TRBJ2-1; d_call: TRBD2; clone_size: few; cdr3_nt: TGTGCCAGCAGCGTTCCGGGACTAGCGGGGGTGGGCTCCTACAATGAGCAGTTCTTC; cdr3_aa: CASSVPGLAGVGSYNEQFF
v_call: TRBV30; j_call: TRBJ1-6; d_call: TRBD1; clone_size: few; cdr3_nt: TGTGCCTGGACGACAGGGAGTAATTCACCCCTCCACTTT; cdr3_aa: CAWTTGSNSPLHF
v_call: TRBV7-9; j_call: TRBJ2-7; d_call: TRBD1; clone_size: NA; cdr3_nt: TGTTCCAGCAGCTCGGGACAGGGGACTAACTACGAGCAGTACTTC; cdr3_aa: CSSSSGQGTNYEQYF
v_call: TRBV13; j_call: TRBJ1-3; d_call: TRBD1; clone_size: few; cdr3_nt: TGTGCCAGCACCATAGGGCTGACAGGGGCTGGAAACACCATATATTTT; cdr3_aa: CASTIGLTGAGNTIYF
v_call: TRBV6-4; j_call: TRBJ1-6; d_call: NA; clone_size: once; cdr3_nt: TGTGCCAGCCGGGGGGACCATAATTCACCCCTCCACTTT; cdr3_aa: CASRGDHNSPLHF
v_call: TRBV10-3; j_call: TRBJ2-1; d_call: TRBD2; clone_size: few; cdr3_nt: TGTGCCATCACCCTACGAGCGGGAGCCAACAATGAGCAGTTCTTC; cdr3_aa: CAITLRAGANNEQFF
v_call: TRBV7-9; j_call: TRBJ1-2; d_call: NA; clone_size: NA; cdr3_nt: TGTGCCAGCAGCTACAGCGGGGGGGTGAACTATGGCTACACCTTC; cdr3_aa: CASSYSGGVNYGYTF
v_call: TRBV18; j_call: TRBJ2-3; d_call: NA; clone_size: NA; cdr3_nt: TGTGCCAGCTCACCACCGGTCCGGGGGTCCACAGATACGCAGTATTTT; cdr3_aa: CASSPPVRGSTDTQYF
v_call: TRBV12-5; j_call: TRBJ2-3; d_call: TRBD2; clone_size: NA; cdr3_nt: TGTGCTAGTGGTGCGGGACTAGCGGGCCCACCCAGCACAGATACGCAGTATTTT; cdr3_aa: CASGAGLAGPPSTDTQYF
v_call: TRBV9; j_call: TRBJ2-5; d_call: TRBD2; clone_size: NA; cdr3_nt: TGTGCCAGCAGCGTAGGAGGGACTAGCGGGAGCCATGTTGGGGAGACCCAGTACTTC; cdr3_aa: CASSVGGTSGSHVGETQYF
v_call: TRBV11-2; j_call: TRBJ2-1; d_call: NA; clone_size: NA; cdr3_nt: TGTGCCAGCAGCTCCCAGGGATACGAGCAGTTCTTC; cdr3_aa: CASSSQGYEQFF
v_call: TRBV5-1; j_call: TRBJ1-4; d_call: NA; clone_size: once; cdr3_nt: TGCGCCAGCAGCGTGTCACCCGCAGGGAAGGGTGAAAAACTGTTTTTT; cdr3_aa: CASSVSPAGKGEKLFF
v_call: TRBV28; j_call: TRBJ2-5; d_call: TRBD2; clone_size: NA; cdr3_nt: TGTGCCAGCAGTCGACCACTAGCGGGAGTACCAGAGACCCAGTACTTC; cdr3_aa: CASSRPLAGVPETQYF
v_call: TRBV5-1; j_call: TRBJ2-3; d_call: TRBD2; clone_size: NA; cdr3_nt: TGCGCCAGCAACCCGGGAGCTAGCGGACCGGATACGCAGTATTTT; cdr3_aa: CASNPGASGPDTQYF
v_call: TRBV2; j_call: TRBJ2-5; d_call: TRBD2; clone_size: few; cdr3_nt: TGTGCCAGCAGCCGGACTAGTAAGGGGGAGACCCAGTACTTC; cdr3_aa: CASSRTSKGETQYF
v_call: TRBV6-5; j_call: TRBJ1-6; d_call: NA; clone_size: NA; cdr3_nt: TGTGCCAGCAGTTACGGCAGGCTTTATTCACCCCTCCACTTT; cdr3_aa: CASSYGRLYSPLHF
v_call: TRBV27; j_call: TRBJ2-7; d_call: TRBD2; clone_size: NA; cdr3_nt: TGTGCCAGCAGCCCCTACCCCCCGACTGACAGGCGGGAGGGTCGCTACGAGCAGTACTTC; cdr3_aa: CASSPYPPTDRREGRYEQYF
v_call: TRBV30; j_call: TRBJ2-1; d_call: TRBD2; clone_size: once; cdr3_nt: TGTGCCTGGAGTGTACGTCAGGGGGCCAGCGGGAGGGCCTACAATGAGCAGTTCTTC; cdr3_aa: CAWSVRQGASGRAYNEQFF
v_call: TRBV28; j_call: TRBJ2-5; d_call: TRBD1; clone_size: NA; cdr3_nt: TGTGCCAGCAGTCCCCATAGACAGGGGAGGCAAGAGACCCAGTACTTC; cdr3_aa: CASSPHRQGRQETQYF
v_call: TRBV5-5; j_call: TRBJ1-2; d_call: NA; clone_size: NA; cdr3_nt: TGTGCCAGCAGGGAGGGGATAGCGGCCTCCGGTGGCTACACCTTC; cdr3_aa: CASREGIAASGGYTF
v_call: TRBV28; j_call: TRBJ1-2; d_call: TRBD1; clone_size: NA; cdr3_nt: TGTGCCAGCAGTTCGGGACAGGGAGGTGGCTACACCTTC; cdr3_aa: CASSSGQGGGYTF
v_call: TRBV6-6; j_call: TRBJ1-2; d_call: TRBD1; clone_size: NA; cdr3_nt: TGTGCCAGCGCGGGACAGGAGTTCTATGGCTACACCTTC; cdr3_aa: CASAGQEFYGYTF
v_call: TRBV6-5; j_call: TRBJ2-1; d_call: TRBD2; clone_size: NA; cdr3_nt: TGTGCCAGCAGCGCTCCGGGACGAGGGCCGGGGGGGCAGTTCTTC; cdr3_aa: CASSAPGRGPGGQFF
v_call: TRBV7-9; j_call: TRBJ2-3; d_call: NA; clone_size: NA; cdr3_nt: TGTGCCAGCAGCACAGGCACAGATACGCAGTATTTT; cdr3_aa: CASSTGTDTQYF
v_call: TRBV20-1; j_call: TRBJ2-1; d_call: NA; clone_size: NA; cdr3_nt: TGCAGTCCGAGCTACCATGAGCAGTTCTTC; cdr3_aa: CSPSYHEQFF
v_call: TRBV5-4; j_call: TRBJ2-6; d_call: NA; clone_size: NA; cdr3_nt: TGTGCCAGCAGCTTGCTCGGGGCCAACGTCCTGACTTTC; cdr3_aa: CASSLLGANVLTF
v_call: TRBV7-3; j_call: TRBJ1-1; d_call: TRBD1; clone_size: NA; cdr3_nt: TGTGCCAGCAGCTTAATGGGAACAGGGGGGAACACTGAAGCTTTCTTT; cdr3_aa: CASSLMGTGGNTEAFF
v_call: TRBV7-6; j_call: TRBJ1-1; d_call: TRBD1; clone_size: NA; cdr3_nt: TGTGCCAGCAGCCCCGGACAGGGTTGGGACACTGAGGCTTTCTTT; cdr3_aa: CASSPGQGWDTEAFF
v_call: TRBV7-9; j_call: TRBJ2-2; d_call: NA; clone_size: NA; cdr3_nt: TGTGCCTTCGACGGGGTGGAGACCGGGGAGCTGTTTTTT; cdr3_aa: CAFDGVETGELFF
v_call: TRBV28; j_call: TRBJ2-5; d_call: TRBD2; clone_size: NA; cdr3_nt: TGTGCCAGCAGTTTTCCCCTGACTAGCGGCCAAGAGACCCAGTACTTC; cdr3_aa: CASSFPLTSGQETQYF
v_call: TRBV2; j_call: TRBJ2-1; d_call: NA; clone_size: NA; cdr3_nt: TGTGCCAGCAGTACCCTCGGTGGTAATGAGCAGTTCTTC; cdr3_aa: CASSTLGGNEQFF